The rows below give T cell receptor beta chains drawn from one sample of a study of blood T cell repertoires in COVID-19. The protocol was immunoSEQ multiplex PCR, while the TCRdb copy is restricted to in-frame clones and leaves out a portion. The repertoire holds 250,000 or so clones, with roughly four fifths as singletons. The sequenced material came from PBMCs or T cells enriched from blood (not recorded which). These receptors were taken from a man aged 55 to 70 who had recovered from COVID-19. CDR3s include the opening cysteine and the closing phenylalanine or tryptophan. The D gene is left open where the match is weak. Expanded clones are given a class, and other clones once, few, many or no size at all.

V gene,J gene,clone size,D gene,CDR3 protein,CDR3 DNA
TRBV10-3,TRBJ2-7,-,-,CAISVGQTSTYEQYF,TGTGCCATCAGTGTAGGTCAGACAAGTACCTACGAGCAGTACTTC
TRBV5-5,TRBJ1-4,-,TRBD1,CASSSTGMVGEKLFF,TGTGCCAGCAGCTCGACAGGGATGGTGGGGGAAAAACTGTTTTTT
TRBV4-3,TRBJ2-3,once,-,CASSLGTSTDTQYF,TGCGCCAGCAGCCTCGGTACTAGCACAGATACGCAGTATTTT
TRBV7-2,TRBJ1-5,few,-,CASSLDRGAHQPQHF,TGTGCCAGCAGCTTAGATCGGGGGGCGCATCAGCCCCAGCATTTT
TRBV7-2,TRBJ2-7,-,-,CASSFLGQAYEQYF,TGTGCCAGCAGCTTCCTTGGACAAGCCTACGAGCAGTACTTC
TRBV7-2,TRBJ1-2,once,TRBD1,CASSLGQGAGYTF,TGTGCCAGCAGCTTAGGACAGGGGGCTGGCTACACCTTC
TRBV6-5,TRBJ2-5,-,TRBD1,CASRRDRDETQYF,TGTGCCAGCAGACGGGACAGGGACGAGACCCAGTACTTC
TRBV4-2,TRBJ2-1,once,-,CASSQGPWEIEQFF,TGTGCCAGCAGCCAAGGGCCCTGGGAGATTGAGCAGTTCTTC
TRBV5-1,TRBJ2-3,-,TRBD2,CASSSGRGEDTQYF,TGCGCCAGCAGCTCTGGCCGGGGGGAGGATACGCAGTATTTT
TRBV7-2,TRBJ1-1,-,-,CASSLNRNTEAFF,TGTGCCAGCAGCTTAAACAGAAACACTGAAGCTTTCTTT
TRBV6-5,TRBJ1-2,-,TRBD1,CASSYSRQGAGGYTF,TGTGCCAGCAGTTACTCGAGGCAGGGGGCGGGTGGCTACACCTTC
TRBV12-3/TRBV12-4,TRBJ1-2,-,-,CASSPSAVSGYTF,TGTGCCAGCAGTCCCTCTGCGGTCTCTGGCTACACCTTC
TRBV7-8,TRBJ2-5,-,TRBD2,CASSPLGRGGLETQYF,TGTGCCAGCAGCCCTTTAGGTCGGGGGGGCCTGGAGACCCAGTACTTC
TRBV5-5,TRBJ2-5,-,-,CASSRDPGETQYF,TGTGCCAGCAGCCGAGACCCGGGGGAGACCCAGTACTTC
TRBV7-2,TRBJ2-1,-,TRBD1,CASSWDREHGEQFF,TGTGCCAGCAGCTGGGACAGGGAGCACGGTGAGCAGTTCTTC
TRBV5-1,TRBJ2-7,-,-,CASSFSVKAYEQYF,TGCGCCAGCAGCTTCTCGGTCAAAGCCTACGAGCAGTACTTC
TRBV9,TRBJ2-5,-,TRBD2,CASSGGGAGTETQYF,TGTGCCAGCAGCGGCGGGGGGGCCGGTACGGAGACCCAGTACTTC
TRBV12-3/TRBV12-4,TRBJ1-1,once,TRBD1,CASSRRQGNEAFF,TGTGCCAGCAGCCGAAGACAGGGGAATGAAGCTTTCTTT
TRBV6-2/TRBV6-3,TRBJ2-7,few,TRBD1,CASSYSGDSYEQYF,TGTGCCAGCAGTTACTCAGGGGACAGCTACGAGCAGTACTTC
TRBV7-9,TRBJ1-1,few,-,CASSAQTGIFTEAFF,TGTGCCAGCAGCGCCCAAACAGGGATATTCACTGAAGCTTTCTTT
TRBV19,TRBJ1-5,-,-,CASSPPGVSNQPQHF,TGTGCCAGTAGTCCACCGGGGGTTAGCAATCAGCCCCAGCATTTT
TRBV9,TRBJ2-7,-,TRBD1,CASSVAGGTGLNEQYF,TGTGCCAGCAGCGTAGCTGGCGGGACAGGGCTTAACGAGCAGTACTTC
TRBV13,TRBJ1-1,-,-,CASSRDINTEAFF,TGTGCCAGCAGCCGAGACATTAACACTGAAGCTTTCTTT
TRBV5-1,TRBJ2-5,-,TRBD2,CASSLTGGPRETQYF,TGCGCCAGCAGCTTAACGGGGGGGCCCCGGGAGACCCAGTACTTC
TRBV2,TRBJ2-7,few,TRBD2,CASSDPGLGRREQYF,TGTGCCAGCAGTGATCCGGGACTAGGGAGGAGGGAGCAGTACTTC
TRBV13,TRBJ2-2,-,-,CASSPDVGPGELFF,TGTGCCAGCAGCCCAGATGTGGGGCCGGGGGAGCTGTTTTTT
TRBV2,TRBJ2-3,-,TRBD2,CASSVRLATSTDTQYF,TGTGCCAGCAGTGTAAGACTAGCGACTAGCACAGATACGCAGTATTTT
TRBV7-7,TRBJ2-3,once,TRBD2,CASSLVAGGIDTQYF,TGTGCTAGCAGCTTAGTAGCGGGGGGCATAGATACGCAGTATTTT
TRBV12-3/TRBV12-4,TRBJ1-4,-,-,CASSLNRNEKLFF,TGTGCCAGCAGTTTAAACAGAAATGAAAAACTGTTTTTT
TRBV5-1,TRBJ2-7,-,-,CASSLLGTYYEQYF,TGCGCCAGCAGCTTGCTAGGTACGTACTACGAGCAGTACTTC
TRBV3-1/TRBV3-2,TRBJ1-4,-,-,CASSPGEQAVNEKLFF,TGTGCCAGCAGCCCGGGGGAGCAGGCAGTTAATGAAAAACTGTTTTTT
TRBV25-1,TRBJ1-1,-,TRBD1,CASSSSGTGNTEAFF,TGTGCCAGCAGTTCTTCCGGGACAGGGAACACTGAAGCTTTCTTT
TRBV7-2,TRBJ1-3,-,-,CASSLAGGNTIYF,TGTGCCAGCAGCTTGGCGGGAGGAAACACCATATATTTT
TRBV7-6,TRBJ2-7,-,TRBD2,CASSVTSGEQYF,TGTGCCAGCAGCGTTACTAGCGGTGAGCAGTACTTC
TRBV19,TRBJ1-5,-,-,CASSPDGNQPQHF,TGTGCCAGTAGTCCCGACGGGAATCAGCCCCAGCATTTT
TRBV10-3,TRBJ2-1,-,-,CAISPLADNEQFF,TGTGCCATCAGCCCTCTAGCAGACAATGAGCAGTTCTTC
TRBV12-5,TRBJ2-7,-,TRBD1,CASGLGTGGSLGEQYF,TGTGCTAGTGGTTTAGGGACAGGGGGCTCGCTGGGCGAGCAGTACTTC
TRBV24-1,TRBJ1-2,-,TRBD1,CATSDNRDRGTDGYTF,TGTGCCACCAGTGATAACCGGGACAGGGGAACGGATGGCTACACCTTC
TRBV5-1,TRBJ1-4,-,-,CASSQTGTSNEKLFF,TGCGCCAGCAGCCAGACCGGGACATCTAATGAAAAACTGTTTTTT
TRBV10-3,TRBJ2-4,-,TRBD1,CAISKTGTGQNIQYF,TGTGCCATCAGTAAAACCGGGACAGGACAAAACATTCAGTACTTC